One T cell receptor (beta chain) is described in this entry. No antigen is known for it. The sample holds no much larger clone one base away, and base qualities are not on file. Its CDR3 holds 15 amino acids, cysteine through phenylalanine. The retained sequence is limited to the CDR3, 45 bases, with the frame set at the first base. Looking up the germline V gene (reference sequence) yields CDR1 DFQATT and CDR2 SNEGSKA. The germline V end is reduced by 3 bases and the J end by 5 bases; junction bases left unmatched: 12. The sample belongs to a study of blood T cell repertoires in COVID-19 (dated by TCRdb to about 2020). The study in broad terms: Collaborator samples came from the United States, Italy and Spain and covered acute and convalescent phases of COVID-19. Subjects who had been exposed to COVID-19, were actively infected with it, or had recovered from it provided the deeply sampled blood TCRbeta repertoires that made up the dataset. The repertoires were made available in a free public database intended to serve as a resource for research on the immune response to SARS-CoV-2. Where available, HLA class I and class II types were obtained from metadata supplied by the sample provider rather than from assay-based typing. The prospective study material was composed of cDNA or gDNA derived from T cells, B-cell-depleted T cells, or PBMCs. The samples were drawn from two sources: the first 160 participants of the ongoing ImmuneRACE study, and some 1,300 subjects contributed by 6 global collaborators. The sample metadata nearly always contained a de-identified subject ID, COVID-19 status, age in years and sex.

Whole blood was collected in K2EDTA tubes by collaborating institutions according to the institutions' own protocols. For TCRbeta analysis, collaborators shipped samples in one of three forms: frozen whole blood, isolated PBMCs, or DNA extracted from either of those sample types. The immunoSEQ Assay, a bias-controlled multiplex PCR, was used to amplify TCRbeta CDR3 regions from genomic DNA. Under the source paper's analysis protocol: The number of nucleated cells in each sample was estimated from the amplification of reference gene primers within the assay. Sequence reads were collapsed and filtered to measure the absolute abundance of every unique TCRbeta CDR3 rearrangement. Productive Simpson clonality was computed per sample as the square root of Simpson's diversity index over productive rearrangements. The clones in this table, taken by TCRdb from immuneACCESS, are in-frame only. Not every clone is retained; where verified, under half of the shortfall comes from an unresolved V gene, and the cause of the rest is unknown. That table furnishes V, J and clone size, whereas the DNA furnished D and trimming. The sample includes some 530,000 clones, with 80% to 90% observed a single time. The leading ten clones occupy roughly 3.2% of the sample.

Results the study describes overall, beyond this receptor: Clinical and demographic metadata were provided uncurated, with the amount varying by source and participant.

Sequencing was carried out using peripheral blood. The clonotype was recovered from a human donor in a cohort sampled during active COVID-19. The V and J genes are TRBV20-1 and TRBJ2-7; 8 bases in the junction line up with TRBD2. The nucleotides are TGCAGTGCTAGTGGGGGGTTGAGCGGGAGTAACGAGCAGTACTTC. Its protein is CSASGGLSGSNEQYF.